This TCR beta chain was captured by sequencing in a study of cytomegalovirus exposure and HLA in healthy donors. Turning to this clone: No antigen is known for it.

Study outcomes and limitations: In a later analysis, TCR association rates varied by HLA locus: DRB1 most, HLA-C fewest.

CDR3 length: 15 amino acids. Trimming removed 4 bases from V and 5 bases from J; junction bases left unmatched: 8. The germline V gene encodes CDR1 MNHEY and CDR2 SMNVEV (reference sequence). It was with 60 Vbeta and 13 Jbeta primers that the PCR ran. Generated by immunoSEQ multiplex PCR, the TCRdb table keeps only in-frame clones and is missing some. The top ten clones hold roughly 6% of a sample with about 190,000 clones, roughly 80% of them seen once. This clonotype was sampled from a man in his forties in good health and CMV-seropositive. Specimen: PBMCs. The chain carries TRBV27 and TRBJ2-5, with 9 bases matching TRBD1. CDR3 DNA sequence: TGTGCCAGCAGTTCGCCCGGACAGGGGTGGGAGACCCAGTACTTC. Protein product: CASSSPGQGWETQYF.